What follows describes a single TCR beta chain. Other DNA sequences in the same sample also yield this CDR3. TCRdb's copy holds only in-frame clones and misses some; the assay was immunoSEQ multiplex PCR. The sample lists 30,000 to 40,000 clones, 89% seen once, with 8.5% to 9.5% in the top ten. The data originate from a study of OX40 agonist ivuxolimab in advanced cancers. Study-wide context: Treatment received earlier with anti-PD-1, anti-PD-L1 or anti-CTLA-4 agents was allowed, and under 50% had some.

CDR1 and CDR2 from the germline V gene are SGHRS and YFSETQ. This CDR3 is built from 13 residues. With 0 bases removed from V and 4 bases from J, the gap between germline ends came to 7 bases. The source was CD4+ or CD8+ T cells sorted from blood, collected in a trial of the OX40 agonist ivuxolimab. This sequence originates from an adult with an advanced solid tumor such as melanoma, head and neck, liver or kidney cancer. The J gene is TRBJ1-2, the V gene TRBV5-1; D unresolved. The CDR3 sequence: CASSLEDLYGYTF. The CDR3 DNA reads TGCGCCAGCAGCTTGGAGGACCTCTATGGCTACACCTTC.